These 7 T cell receptor beta chains came from one sample sequenced in a study of CD4 T cells in relation to SARS-CoV-2 and coronaviruses. Sequenced by immunoSEQ multiplex PCR; TCRdb stores in-frame clones only, minus some. Of some 44,000 clones listed, almost 85% are singletons. These receptors' antigens are unknown. Sequenced input: naive CD4+ T cells from PBMCs, cultured in vitro. Subset meaning: naive CD4+ T cells isolated by negative enrichment. These receptors were taken from an adult with COVID-19.

This clone was detected only a few times. The CDR3 DNA sequence: TGTGCCAGCAGTGAGACAGGGGCGGGGTACTACAATGAGCAGTTCTTC. Translation gives CASSETGAGYYNEQFF. The genes are TRBV2 and TRBJ2-1; 8 bases align to TRBD1. Germline lookup yields CDR1 SNHLY and CDR2 FYNNEI. The J segment lost 3 bases and the V segment lost 3 bases, leaving 7 bases of the junction unmatched. CDR3 size: 16 residues.

The gene calls are TRBV4-1 and TRBJ2-7; no clear D gene. Germline V gene lookup returns CDR1 MGHRA and CDR2 YSYEKL. The CDR3 runs 13 residues. V was cut by 4 bases and J by 3 bases, with 10 bases left in between. The CDR3 nucleotides are TGCGCCAGCAGCCCTACGACTGGCTACGAGCAGTACTTC. Residues: CASSPTTGYEQYF.

The chain is built from TRBV6-6 and TRBJ1-4; D not resolved. V was shortened by 0 bases and J by 6 bases, with 2 bases between the two germline ends. The CDR3 has 12 residues. CDR1 and CDR2 (germline): MNHNY, SVGAGI (reference sequence). The DNA of the CDR3 is TGTGCCAGCAGTTACTCGGATGAAAAACTGTTTTTT. The encoded protein is CASSYSDEKLFF.

The chain's CDR3 is CASSQVSGRGYTF. The DNA of the CDR3 is TGTGCCAGCAGCCAAGTCTCAGGGCGCGGCTACACCTTC. The gene calls are TRBV4-2 and TRBJ1-2, with D possibly being TRBD1 (5 bases). With 1 base removed from V and 8 bases from J, the gap between germline ends came to 11 bases. Germline values: CDR1 LGHNA, CDR2 YNFKEQ. The CDR3 contains 13 residues.

The chain uses TRBV5-1 and TRBJ2-7, with D perhaps matching TRBD1 (5 bases). Trimming left V 3 bases short and J 0 bases short, with 7 bases between. Germline lookup yields CDR1 SGHRS and CDR2 YFSETQ. The CDR3 sequence is 13 residues long. This CDR3 is CASSSDSSYEQYF. In DNA form, the CDR3 reads TGCGCCAGCAGCTCCGACAGCTCCTACGAGCAGTACTTC.

This clone turned up a few times. The genes are TRBV6-1 and TRBJ1-2; D not resolved. The CDR3 covers 12 residues. Per the germline V gene, CDR1 is MNHNS and CDR2 is SASEGT. With 6 bases removed from V and 8 bases from J, the gap between germline ends came to 13 bases. This CDR3 is CASRPSSEGYTF. CDR3 nucleotides: TGTGCCAGCAGACCAAGTAGCGAAGGCTACACCTTC.

The chain recombines TRBV6-5 with TRBJ2-1; D is possibly TRBD1 (6 bases). V was clipped by 7 bases and J by 7 bases, with 11 bases between them. Germline CDR1 MNHEY, CDR2 SVGAGI. The CDR3 spans 12 residues. CDR3 loop: CASTGALNEQFF. The CDR3 DNA reads TGTGCCAGCACAGGGGCCCTAAATGAGCAGTTCTTC.